Listed below are T cell receptor beta chains from one sample, sequenced in a study of identical twins. TCRdb reprocessed the 5' RACE reads via MiXCR and lists one record per CDR3 protein. The sample comprises around 530,000 distinct CDR3 sequences, over 12% of which are singletons, and 0.44% rests with the top ten. This sample also belongs to another study, concerning yellow fever vaccine responses in identical twins.

The specimen was CD4+ T cells sorted from blood. The receptors derive from a woman aged 18-29 years in good health. CDR3s include the opening cysteine and the closing phenylalanine or tryptophan. A D gene is named only where the DNA matches it firmly. Clone size is given for some rows only: seen once, a few or many times, or a class if the clone is expanded.

V gene,J gene,clone size,D gene,CDR3 protein,CDR3 DNA
TRBV20-1,TRBJ2-3,few,TRBD2,CSALAGGLLTDTQYF,TGCAGTGCCTTAGCGGGAGGGCTTCTGACAGATACGCAGTATTTT
TRBV3-1,TRBJ2-1,few,TRBD2,CASSLRLAGNNEQFF,TGTGCCAGCAGCCTACGACTAGCGGGAAACAATGAGCAGTTCTTC
TRBV5-1,TRBJ2-3,many,-,CASSLQGVTQYF,TGCGCCAGCAGCCTGCAGGGAGTTACGCAGTATTTT
TRBV6-4,TRBJ2-1,-,-,CASSDSGDSGYNEQFF,TGTGCCAGCAGTGACTCCGGGGACTCAGGCTACAATGAGCAGTTCTTC
TRBV25-1,TRBJ2-1,few,-,CASSESARGAGQFF,TGTGCCAGCAGTGAATCCGCCAGGGGGGCCGGGCAGTTCTTC
TRBV5-1,TRBJ2-1,-,-,CASSLDRANEQFF,TGCGCCAGCAGCTTGGACAGGGCCAATGAGCAGTTCTTC
TRBV20-1,TRBJ2-5,-,TRBD1,CSARVRTGIETQYF,TGCAGTGCTAGAGTCCGGACAGGGATAGAGACCCAGTACTTC
TRBV19,TRBJ2-2,-,TRBD2,CASSIGTSGDRAGELFF,TGTGCCAGTAGTATAGGGACTAGCGGGGACCGGGCCGGGGAGCTGTTTTTT
TRBV3-1,TRBJ1-1,-,-,CASSHYASTNTEAFF,TGTGCCAGCAGCCATTATGCCAGTACGAACACTGAAGCTTTCTTT
TRBV10-3,TRBJ2-7,many,-,CAIGGRSAKESYEQYF,TGTGCCATCGGGGGCCGTAGCGCAAAGGAGTCCTACGAGCAGTACTTC
TRBV5-1,TRBJ2-5,-,TRBD1,CASSSTPPGGKQETQYF,TGCGCCAGCAGCTCCACCCCGCCAGGGGGTAAACAAGAGACCCAGTACTTC
TRBV18,TRBJ2-7,-,TRBD2,CASSPQGPASGEQYF,TGTGCCAGCTCACCACAAGGGCCGGCTAGCGGCGAGCAGTACTTC
TRBV10-3,TRBJ2-7,-,-,CATRDREGPYEQYF,TGTGCCACACGAGACAGGGAGGGGCCCTACGAGCAGTACTTC
TRBV10-3,TRBJ1-2,-,-,CAISERVHGYTF,TGTGCCATCAGTGAAAGGGTTCATGGCTACACCTTC
TRBV2,TRBJ2-7,-,-,CASSEESSYEQYF,TGTGCCAGCAGTGAGGAGAGCTCCTACGAGCAGTACTTC
TRBV6-1,TRBJ2-7,-,TRBD1,CASKRQGSYEQYF,TGTGCCAGCAAGAGACAGGGTTCCTACGAGCAGTACTTC
TRBV7-9,TRBJ2-3,-,TRBD2,CASSLVGLAFSTDTQYF,TGTGCCAGCAGCTTAGTTGGACTAGCCTTTAGCACAGATACGCAGTATTTT
TRBV19,TRBJ1-5,-,-,CASNMRWDQPQHF,TGTGCCAGTAATATGCGGTGGGATCAGCCCCAGCATTTT
TRBV5-4,TRBJ2-2,-,-,CASSRDGTGELFF,TGTGCCAGCAGCCGGGACGGCACCGGGGAGCTGTTTTTT
TRBV20-1,TRBJ2-3,-,TRBD1,CSARVSGGNTQYF,TGCAGTGCTAGAGTCTCAGGGGGAAATACGCAGTATTTT
TRBV29-1,TRBJ1-2,few,TRBD1,CSASQGTYYGYTF,TGCAGCGCGTCACAGGGGACCTACTATGGCTACACCTTC
TRBV7-2,TRBJ2-1,few,TRBD2,CASSRLAGRLGGEQFF,TGTGCCAGCAGCCGACTAGCGGGACGGCTAGGGGGTGAGCAGTTCTTC
TRBV5-1,TRBJ2-5,-,TRBD1,CASRTGTGEETQYF,TGCGCCAGCCGAACCGGGACAGGGGAAGAGACCCAGTACTTC
TRBV7-8,TRBJ2-3,few,TRBD1,CASSARQGPQDTQYF,TGTGCCAGCAGCGCCCGACAGGGGCCTCAGGATACGCAGTATTTT
TRBV6-5,TRBJ1-2,few,-,CASSYSRGNYGYTF,TGTGCCAGCAGTTACTCGAGGGGAAACTATGGCTACACCTTC
TRBV12-3/TRBV12-4,TRBJ1-6,-,-,CASTANRALNSPLHF,TGTGCCAGCACGGCAAACAGGGCCCTAAATTCACCCCTCCACTTT
TRBV10-3,TRBJ2-2,-,TRBD1,CAIRKGEGGITGELFF,TGTGCCATCAGAAAGGGGGAAGGGGGCATCACCGGGGAGCTGTTTTTT
TRBV2,TRBJ1-2,few,-,CASRGGEIGGYTF,TGTGCCAGCAGGGGGGGCGAGATAGGCGGCTACACCTTC
TRBV10-3,TRBJ2-5,few,-,CAINSGQGQETQYF,TGTGCCATCAACTCTGGGCAGGGACAAGAGACCCAGTACTTC
TRBV10-1,TRBJ2-3,-,TRBD1,CASSERQGGTDTQYF,TGCGCCAGCAGTGAAAGACAGGGGGGCACAGATACGCAGTATTTT
TRBV14,TRBJ2-3,few,-,CASSNREVFGDTQYF,TGTGCCAGCAGCAACCGTGAGGTCTTCGGAGATACGCAGTATTTT
TRBV10-3,TRBJ2-2,-,-,CAIRPWDGTNTGELFF,TGTGCCATCAGACCTTGGGACGGAACGAACACCGGGGAGCTGTTTTTT
TRBV20-1,TRBJ2-3,-,-,CSARFGGLSTDTQYF,TGCAGTGCTAGGTTTGGCGGGCTTAGCACAGATACGCAGTATTTT
TRBV12-3/TRBV12-4,TRBJ2-3,many,-,CASSFYGSSTDTQYF,TGTGCCAGCAGTTTCTACGGATCTAGCACAGATACGCAGTATTTT
TRBV6-2/TRBV6-3,TRBJ2-6,-,-,CASSYFRGGGANVLTF,TGTGCCAGCAGTTACTTTCGGGGCGGTGGGGCCAACGTCCTGACTTTC
TRBV7-9,TRBJ2-3,few,-,CASSFPGASTDTQYF,TGTGCCAGCAGCTTTCCAGGGGCTAGCACAGATACGCAGTATTTT
TRBV29-1,TRBJ2-5,-,-,CSASTGSAWETQYF,TGCAGCGCCTCCACAGGGTCGGCTTGGGAGACCCAGTACTTC
TRBV2,TRBJ2-3,-,-,CASSGALRDTQYF,TGTGCCAGCAGTGGGGCCCTTCGGGATACGCAGTATTTT
TRBV12-3/TRBV12-4,TRBJ2-1,-,TRBD1,CAISSGQGADEQFF,TGTGCCATCTCGTCGGGACAGGGGGCCGATGAGCAGTTCTTC
TRBV4-1,TRBJ2-6,-,-,CASSQAVASGANVLTF,TGCGCCAGCAGCCAAGCAGTGGCCTCTGGGGCCAACGTCCTGACTTTC
TRBV12-3/TRBV12-4,TRBJ2-1,many,-,CASSFYYEQFF,TGTGCCAGCAGTTTTTACTATGAGCAGTTCTTC
TRBV27,TRBJ2-2,-,-,CASRPQRTANTGELFF,TGTGCCAGCAGGCCCCAGCGGACGGCGAACACCGGGGAGCTGTTTTTT
TRBV18,TRBJ2-1,-,TRBD2,CASSPVGTSGSHPSYNEQFF,TGTGCCAGCTCACCCGTAGGGACTAGCGGGAGTCACCCCTCCTACAATGAGCAGTTCTTC
TRBV5-1,TRBJ2-1,few,-,CASSPTELSHSSYNEQFF,TGCGCCAGCAGCCCCACCGAGTTATCCCACAGCTCCTACAATGAGCAGTTCTTC
TRBV18,TRBJ2-7,-,-,CASSPITSYEQYF,TGTGCCAGCTCACCAATCACCTCCTACGAGCAGTACTTC
TRBV5-5,TRBJ2-3,few,-,CASSLDWPDTQYF,TGTGCCAGCAGCTTGGATTGGCCAGATACGCAGTATTTT
TRBV20-1,TRBJ2-7,few,-,CSATGNQPYEQYF,TGCAGTGCCACCGGGAACCAACCTTACGAGCAGTACTTC
TRBV29-1,TRBJ2-3,many,-,CSVVPQGTDTQYF,TGCAGCGTTGTGCCACAGGGCACAGATACGCAGTATTTT
TRBV15,TRBJ2-1,-,TRBD1,CATRRDRQGNEQFF,TGTGCCACCAGAAGGGACAGACAAGGGAATGAGCAGTTCTTC
TRBV11-2,TRBJ2-5,few,TRBD2,CASSLGGLAGVGETQYF,TGTGCCAGCAGCTTAGGAGGACTAGCGGGAGTGGGAGAGACCCAGTACTTC
TRBV15,TRBJ2-3,many,-,CATSREDAVRTDTQYF,TGTGCCACCAGCAGAGAAGACGCGGTGCGGACAGATACGCAGTATTTT
TRBV7-6,TRBJ2-1,-,TRBD2,CASSLLPGAGASYNEQFF,TGTGCCAGCAGCTTACTCCCTGGAGCGGGGGCCTCCTACAATGAGCAGTTCTTC
TRBV12-3/TRBV12-4,TRBJ2-1,once,TRBD2,CASSPLRGTSGRFEQFF,TGTGCCAGCAGTCCGCTCCGAGGTACTAGCGGGAGATTTGAGCAGTTCTTC